This TCR beta chain was sequenced for a study of blood T cell repertoires in COVID-19. This CDR3 is built from 19 residues. V lost 1 base, J lost 0 bases, and 12 bases stayed unmatched. Germline V gene sequence: CDR1 GTSNPN, CDR2 SVGIG (reference sequence). The count of this clone is one. Data came from immunoSEQ multiplex PCR; TCRdb stores just in-frame clones and leaves some out. The sample includes roughly 300,000 clones, about 89% of them seen just once. The receptor was derived from a woman in her thirties or forties who had recovered from COVID-19. The chain links TRBV30 to TRBJ2-3; 11 bases line up with TRBD2. The sample comprised peripheral blood. For the CDR3, the DNA is TGTGCCTGGAGTGGGGCCTTAGCGGGGGGGCCCCCTAGCACAGATACGCAGTATTTT. It yields the protein CAWSGALAGGPPSTDTQYF.